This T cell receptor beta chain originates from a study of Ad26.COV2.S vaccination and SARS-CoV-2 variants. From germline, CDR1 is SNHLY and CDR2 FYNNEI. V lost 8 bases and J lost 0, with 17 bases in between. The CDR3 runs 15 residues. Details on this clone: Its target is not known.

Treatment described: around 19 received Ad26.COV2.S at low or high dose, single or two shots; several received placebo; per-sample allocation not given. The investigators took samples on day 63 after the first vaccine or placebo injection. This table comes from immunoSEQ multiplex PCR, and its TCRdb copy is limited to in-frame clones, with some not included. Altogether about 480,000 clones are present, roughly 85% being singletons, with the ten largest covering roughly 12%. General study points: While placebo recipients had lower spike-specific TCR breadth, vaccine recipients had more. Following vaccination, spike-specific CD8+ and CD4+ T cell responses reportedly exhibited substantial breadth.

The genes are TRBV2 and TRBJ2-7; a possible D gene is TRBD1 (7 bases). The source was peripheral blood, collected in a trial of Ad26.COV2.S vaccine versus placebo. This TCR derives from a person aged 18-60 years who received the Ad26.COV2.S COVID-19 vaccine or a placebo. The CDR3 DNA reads TGTGCCAGCCGGTGGGGGGCAGGGGGCTCCTACGAGCAGTACTTC. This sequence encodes CASRWGAGGSYEQYF.